This T cell receptor (beta chain) was recovered during a study of cytomegalovirus exposure and HLA in healthy donors. The study, taken as a whole, reports: Investigators reported 150 to 200 TCR beta chains as tied to cytomegalovirus. TCR clusters originating in the first cohort tended to co-occur in the 100 to 150 validation repertoires, according to a later analysis.

Method: immunoSEQ multiplex PCR; TCRdb's copy keeps in-frame clones and lacks some. There are over 110,000 clones in the sample; 86% occur only once, and 2.5% to 3.5% lies in the top ten. CDR1 is MDHEN and CDR2 is SYDVKM in the germline V gene. With 2 bases removed from V and 9 bases from J, the gap between germline ends came to 4 bases. The CDR3 has 11 residues. A note on this clone: The antigen is undetermined.

This TCR came from a man between 18 and 35 years old in good health and CMV-seronegative. The chain links TRBV28 to TRBJ2-2; D remains unclear. The material sequenced was PBMCs. The CDR3 protein is CASSLTRELFF. CDR3 nucleotides: TGTGCCAGCAGTTTAACTCGGGAGCTGTTTTTT.